A single sample is the source of the 15 T cell receptor beta chains below, sequenced in a study of T cells after yellow fever vaccination. MiXCR, run by TCRdb on the 5' RACE reads, gives a single entry per CDR3 protein. Counted here are 250,000 to 400,000 distinct CDR3 sequences, about 4.5% occurring once; the ten biggest clones make up approximately 19%. Sequencing was performed on PBMCs, taken 15 days after the yellow fever booster vaccination. The receptors come from a man younger than 35 who received the YFV17D yellow fever vaccine.

In this sample, this clonotype turned up a few times. The chain links TRBV18 to TRBJ2-5; D is unresolved. The CDR3 has 13 residues. V was pared by 3 bases and J by 3 bases, with 8 bases between. Germline V gene sequence: CDR1 KGHSH, CDR2 LQKENI. CDR3 amino acids: CASSPIVEETQYF. CDR3 in DNA: TGTGCCAGCTCACCGATAGTGGAAGAGACCCAGTACTTC.

Written as DNA, the CDR3 is TGTGCCACCAGTGATTCCCTCTATGTGGGCTACACCTTC. Its protein product is CATSDSLYVGYTF. V gene TRBV24-1 combines with J gene TRBJ1-2; D remains unclear. The germline V gene has CDR1 KGHDR and CDR2 SFDVKD. V was trimmed by 2 bases and J by 8 bases, leaving 11 bases between them. The CDR3 spans 13 residues.

This clonotype occurred a few times. The chain has TRBV4-2 and TRBJ1-5; 8 positions match TRBD1. This CDR3 has 16 amino acids. CDR1 and CDR2 from the germline V gene are LGHNA and YNFKEQ. V trimming: 2 bases; J trimming: 1 base; junction bases outside the gene matches: 4. The CDR3 reads CASSQQDRVSNQPQHF. The DNA for the CDR3 is TGTGCCAGCAGCCAACAGGACAGGGTAAGCAATCAGCCCCAGCATTTT.

The rearrangement joins TRBV5-4 to TRBJ2-3; 8 positions match TRBD2. J was trimmed by 3 bases and V by 2 bases; bases with no gene match: 5. The CDR3 runs to 15 residues. CDR1 and CDR2 from the germline V gene are SGHNT and YYREEE (reference sequence). The CDR3 sequence is CASSFTGGPTDTQYF. The CDR3 region has the DNA TGTGCCAGCAGCTTTACGGGGGGGCCGACAGATACGCAGTATTTT.

The gene calls are TRBV6-2 or TRBV6-3 and TRBJ2-4, with 8 bases aligning to TRBD1. The germline V gene encodes CDR1 MNHEY and CDR2 SVGEGT. V trimming: 5 bases; J trimming: 0 bases; junction bases outside the gene matches: 6. The length of the CDR3 is 16 residues. DNA for the CDR3: TGTGCCAGCAGTAACGGACAGGGAGAAGCCAAAAACATTCAGTACTTC. Translation: CASSNGQGEAKNIQYF.

This clonotype was found many times. The chain uses TRBV6-2 or TRBV6-3 and TRBJ1-1; D is unresolved. The CDR3 contains 15 residues. Germline V gives CDR1 MNHEY, CDR2 SVGEGT. Trimming pared 4 bases from V and 0 bases from J, leaving 12 bases between. Written as DNA, the CDR3 is TGTGCCAGCAGTTCTCTATCGTCCCTGAACACTGAAGCTTTCTTT. Protein: CASSSLSSLNTEAFF.

This clonotype was seen only a few times. The V and J genes are TRBV20-1 and TRBJ1-2; perhaps TRBD1 as D (5 bases). Germline V lookup: CDR1 DFQATT, CDR2 SNEGSKA (reference sequence). V shed 3 bases and J shed 1 base, with 15 bases lying between them. CDR3 length equals 15 residues. The CDR3 nucleotides are TGCAGTGCTAGGATCCAGGACGGGGGTAACTATGGCTACACCTTC. Translation gives CSARIQDGGNYGYTF.

CDR3 in amino acids: CASSLWTGGANTEAFF. CDR3 sequence (DNA): TGCGCCAGCAGCCTCTGGACAGGGGGAGCGAACACTGAAGCTTTCTTT. The V call is TRBV5-1, the J call TRBJ1-1; 10 nucleotides match TRBD1. This CDR3 is 16 amino acids long. Germline V gene sequence: CDR1 SGHRS, CDR2 YFSETQ. J was trimmed by 1 base and V by 4 bases; bases with no gene match: 7.

This rearrangement joins TRBV1 to TRBJ1-2. TRBV1 has pseudogene status. The CDR3 is made up of 16 amino acids. CDR3 protein: CTSSQDNEVLDYGYTF. In DNA form, the CDR3 reads TGCACCAGCAGCCAAGATAACGAGGTACTAGACTATGGCTACACCTTC.

This clonotype occurred many times. The chain carries TRBV7-2 and TRBJ2-7; 8 bases map to TRBD2. CDR3 size: 14 residues. The germline V gene has CDR1 SGHTA and CDR2 FQGNSA. Unmatched junction bases numbered 8, after V lost 3 bases and J lost 7 bases. The DNA of the CDR3 is TGTGCCAGCAGCTTTAGCGGGGCCTTGGGAGAGCAGTACTTC. Its protein is CASSFSGALGEQYF.

This clonotype was counted at least ten times. The genes are TRBV5-1 and TRBJ1-1, with D possibly TRBD1 on 6 matching bases. The V end was cut by 0 bases, the J end by 0 bases, with 9 bases between. The CDR3 runs to 15 residues. Germline values: CDR1 SGHRS, CDR2 YFSETQ. CDR3 sequence: CASSLGGHLNTEAFF. The CDR3 DNA is TGCGCCAGCAGCTTGGGGGGACATTTGAACACTGAAGCTTTCTTT.

This clonotype was seen repeatedly, ten times or more. The chain couples TRBV5-1 to TRBJ2-5; a weak D match, TRBD2 (5 bases). Germline V gene sequence: CDR1 SGHRS, CDR2 YFSETQ. The V end lost 2 bases, the J end lost 0 bases, and 14 bases lay between the germline ends. The CDR3 is 16 residues long. As DNA, the CDR3 is TGCGCCAGCAGCTTACTAGGGATCGGGTACCAAGAGACCCAGTACTTC. This translates into CASSLLGIGYQETQYF.

The sample holds one count of this clonotype. A read error may explain this, as a much larger clone is one base away. The V and J genes are TRBV12-3 or TRBV12-4 and TRBJ2-2; no firm D call. CDR3 length: 15 amino acids. The V end lost 5 bases, the J end lost 3 bases, and 13 bases lay between the germline ends. The CDR3 DNA is TGTGCCAGCAGTCCCCTGGGTAGGGACACCGGGGAGCTGTTTTTT. It yields the protein CASSPLGRDTGELFF.

The V and J genes are TRBV20-1 and TRBJ1-3, with TRBD1 identical over 7 bases. Germline V gene sequence: CDR1 DFQATT, CDR2 SNEGSKA (reference sequence). The junction had 5 bases not matched to a gene; V was cut back by 4 bases and J by 2 bases. This CDR3 comprises 14 residues. Here the CDR3 reads CSANRGSPGNTIYF. In DNA, the CDR3 is TGCAGTGCTAACAGGGGTTCGCCTGGAAACACCATATATTTT.

This clonotype was seen ten or more times. This chain uses TRBV20-1 with TRBJ1-2, with 10 bases matching TRBD1. Per germline, CDR1 DFQATT and CDR2 SNEGSKA (reference sequence). CDR3 length: 15 residues. V shed 5 bases and J 8 bases; nucleotides not matched to a gene: 14. In DNA, the CDR3 is TGCAGTGCTCCTCCCTCCGGACAGGGGGATGACGGCTACACCTTC. As protein: CSAPPSGQGDDGYTF.